These 29 T cell receptor beta chains came from one sample sequenced in a study of CD8 T cells in ankylosing spondylitis. In TCRdb, the 5' RACE reads were re-called with MiXCR into one record per CDR3 protein. The sample consists of a few hundred thousand distinct CDR3 sequences, less than 25% of them appearing once. Sequencing was carried out using blood, either unsorted or a sorted T cell fraction (not recorded which). These receptor sequences come from a female donor with ankylosing spondylitis or in good health (not recorded which).

The CDR3 sequence is CSAGPSGTEEQYF. DNA of the CDR3: TGCAGTGCTGGGCCTAGCGGGACAGAAGAGCAGTACTTC. The J gene is TRBJ2-7, the V gene TRBV20-1; TRBD2 agrees at 9 bases. Germline loops: CDR1 DFQATT, CDR2 SNEGSKA (reference sequence). The CDR3 spans 13 residues. V gave up 5 bases and J gave up 7 bases; unmatched junction bases: 9.

The sample holds many counts of this clonotype. The chain is built from TRBV7-8 and TRBJ1-5, with no clear D. CDR1 and CDR2 from the germline V gene are SGHVS and FQNEAQ. V lost 1 base and J 7 bases, leaving 20 bases between the germline ends. CDR3 length: 17 amino acids. The CDR3 DNA is TGTGCCAGCAGCTTAGGTCAGATGTCCAGAGTGTTCCAGCCCCAGCATTTT. It encodes CASSLGQMSRVFQPQHF. Full variable domain (rest looked up from reference TRBV7-8 and TRBJ1-5): GAGVSQSPRYKVAKRGQDVALRCDPISGHVSLFWYQQALGQGPEFLTYFQNEAQLDKSGLPSDRFFAERPEGSVSTLKIQRTQQEDSAVYLCASSLGQMSRVFQPQHFGDGTRLSIL.

This clonotype appeared a few times. V gene TRBV16 combines with J gene TRBJ2-1, with D uncertain. The V end was cut by 2 bases, the J end by 0 bases, with 11 bases between. The germline gives CDR1 KGHSY, CDR2 FQNENV. The CDR3 has 16 amino acids. DNA of the CDR3: TGTGCCAGCAGCCAACCCGATAGGAGCTCCTACAATGAGCAGTTCTTC. This sequence encodes CASSQPDRSSYNEQFF.

This clonotype was counted a few times. The rearrangement joins TRBV19 to TRBJ2-7; TRBD2 matches 8 bases. The V gene's germline CDR1 is LNHDA and CDR2 SQIVND (reference sequence). J gave up 5 bases and V 4 bases, and 7 bases lay outside the gene matches. The CDR3 runs 14 residues. The CDR3 sequence is CASSTPGLVDEQYF. The CDR3 DNA reads TGTGCCAGTAGTACCCCGGGACTAGTTGACGAGCAGTACTTC.

This clonotype was detected ten times or more. The chain uses TRBV24-1 and TRBJ2-1; TRBD2 agrees at 15 bases. This CDR3 has 16 amino acids. Germline-derived CDR1 and CDR2 are KGHDR and SFDVKD. V was pared by 4 bases and J by 9 bases, with 6 bases of the junction left unmatched. This CDR3 is CATSDAGLAGGIEQFF. The DNA for the CDR3 is TGTGCCACCAGTGACGCAGGACTAGCGGGAGGGATTGAGCAGTTCTTC.

In this sample, this clonotype turned up many times. The V call is TRBV29-1, the J call TRBJ2-7; TRBD1 is a possible D gene (5 bases). Looked up from germline, CDR1 is SQVTM and CDR2 is ANQGSEA. The ends were cut back, 1 base at V and 5 bases at J, with 15 bases in the middle. The CDR3 is 14 residues long. The CDR3 DNA sequence: TGCAGCGTTGAAGTTGGGGCAGGGAAGGACGAGCAGTACTTC. Protein product: CSVEVGAGKDEQYF.

The V gene is TRBV25-1, the J gene TRBJ1-4, with D hard to call. This CDR3 has 14 amino acids. Germline V gives CDR1 MGHDK, CDR2 SYGVNS. V dropped 1 base and J dropped 7 bases, with 10 bases sitting between them. The CDR3, as DNA: TGTGCCAGCAGTGAATCGCGGCGTGGTGAAAAACTGTTTTTT. Translating it yields CASSESRRGEKLFF.

In this sample, this clonotype turned up a few times. The CDR3 DNA sequence: TGTGCCAGCAGTTTAATGGCCGGGGAGCTGTTTTTT. Amino acids: CASSLMAGELFF. This chain uses TRBV12-3 or TRBV12-4 with TRBJ2-2, with D unresolved. Trimming shortened V by 2 bases and J by 6 bases, and 4 bases separated the two germline ends. The CDR3 spans 12 residues.

The genes are TRBV30 and TRBJ2-3; tentative D call: TRBD2 (6 bases). The CDR3 extends over 12 amino acids. The germline V and J ends were trimmed by 8 bases and 4 bases, with 13 bases remaining between them. Germline CDR1 is GTSNPN and CDR2 is SVGIG (reference sequence). The CDR3 protein is CALRRGPDTQYF. In nucleotides, the CDR3 is TGTGCCCTAAGGCGGGGCCCAGATACGCAGTATTTT.

Ten or more counts support this clonotype. This chain joins TRBV10-3 and TRBJ2-7, with 11 nucleotides matching TRBD1. The trim removed 10 bases at V and 1 base at J, leaving 6 bases unmatched. Germline values: CDR1 ENHRY, CDR2 SYGVKD. The CDR3 length is 14 residues. For the CDR3, the DNA is TGTGCCACCCAGGGGGACAGGGGGTCCTACGAGCAGTACTTC. It specifies CATQGDRGSYEQYF.

This sequence joins TRBV12-3 or TRBV12-4 and TRBJ1-1; D is perhaps TRBD1 (6 bases). The germline V and J ends were trimmed by 3 bases and 0 bases, with 17 bases remaining between them. This CDR3 is built from 17 residues. DNA of the CDR3: TGTGCCAGCAGTTTTAGTTGGTCTGGGGGCTTGAACACTGAAGCTTTCTTT. Its translation is CASSFSWSGGLNTEAFF.

The sample holds a few counts of this clonotype. V and J are TRBV7-2 and TRBJ2-1; TRBD2 agrees at 7 bases. Germline V gives CDR1 SGHTA, CDR2 FQGNSA. The CDR3 is 15 amino acids. J lost 7 bases, V lost 3 bases, and 9 bases had no gene match. The CDR3 reads CASSLGSSGRNEQFF. In nucleotides, the CDR3 is TGTGCCAGCAGCTTGGGGTCTAGCGGAAGGAATGAGCAGTTCTTC.

This clonotype was seen more than once but under ten times. The V gene is TRBV10-3, the J gene TRBJ2-3; 8 nucleotides align to TRBD1. The CDR3 contains 15 residues. Trimming took 2 bases from V and 6 from J; bases not matched to a gene: 7. Germline CDR1 reads ENHRY; CDR2 reads SYGVKD. CDR3 protein: CAISEADREVDTQYF. In DNA, the CDR3 is TGTGCCATCAGTGAGGCGGACAGGGAGGTCGATACGCAGTATTTT.

This clonotype was observed many times. The chain recombines TRBV29-1 with TRBJ1-5; D not certain. V lost 5 bases and J 1 base, leaving 9 bases between the germline ends. CDR1 SQVTM and CDR2 ANQGSEA come from the germline V gene. The CDR3 runs 13 residues. This chain's CDR3 is CSVSRESNQPQHF. CDR3 sequence (DNA): TGCAGCGTTAGTCGAGAAAGCAATCAGCCCCAGCATTTT.

In this sample, this clonotype turned up a few times. The chain has TRBV6-2 or TRBV6-3 and TRBJ2-1; D not resolved. Germline CDR1 and CDR2: MNHEY and SVGEGT. Trimming stripped 3 bases from V and 9 bases from J, with 6 bases between. The CDR3 covers 11 residues. The CDR3 sequence is CASSYRVEQFF. In DNA form, the CDR3 reads TGTGCCAGCAGTTATAGAGTTGAGCAGTTCTTC.

This clonotype has just a few counts. The chain couples TRBV7-6 to TRBJ1-1; 7 nucleotides match TRBD1. Germline CDR1 SGHVS, CDR2 FNYEAQ. The CDR3 spans 14 residues. The junction had 8 bases not matched to a gene; V was cut back by 6 bases and J by 4 bases. CDR3 DNA sequence: TGTGCCAGCAGTGCTAAGGCAGGGGGCACTGAAGCTTTCTTT. It yields the protein CASSAKAGGTEAFF.

V gene TRBV21-1 combines with J gene TRBJ2-1. TRBV21-1 is a pseudogene locus. CDR3 length: 11 amino acids. The CDR3 DNA reads TGTGCCAGCACGGAGAGGAATGAGCAGTTCTTC. Encoded protein: CASTERNEQFF.

V gene TRBV7-7 combines with J gene TRBJ2-1; D uncertain. The V gene's germline CDR1 is SSHAT and CDR2 FNYEAQ (reference sequence). Trimming took 1 base from V and 0 from J, leaving 4 bases between them. The CDR3 extends over 14 amino acids. CDR3 bases: TGTGCCAGCAGCTTAGATCACTCCTACAATGAGCAGTTCTTC. It translates to CASSLDHSYNEQFF.

The chain links TRBV6-1 to TRBJ1-5, with D tentatively TRBD1 (6 bases). Germline V gene data show CDR1 as MNHNS and CDR2 as SASEGT. The V gene lost 5 bases and the J gene lost 3 bases, with 20 bases spanning the gap. This CDR3 region has 17 residues. CDR3 in DNA: TGTGCCAGCAGTCCGAATCAGGGGATAAGGGACAATCAGCCCCAGCATTTT. It is translated as CASSPNQGIRDNQPQHF.

This clonotype was seen ten or more times. The chain carries TRBV12-3 or TRBV12-4 and TRBJ1-1, with D possibly TRBD1 on 5 matching bases. This CDR3 spans 11 amino acids. Trimming cost V 6 bases and J 5 bases, with 7 bases left between them. The CDR3 region is CASRRGTEAFF. The DNA of the CDR3 is TGTGCCAGCAGGAGGGGTACTGAAGCTTTCTTT.

V and J are TRBV10-1 and TRBJ1-2; D not resolved. CDR3 length: 13 residues. V lost 2 bases and J 8 bases, leaving 12 bases between the germline ends. CDR1 WNHNN and CDR2 SYGVQD come from the germline V gene (reference sequence). CDR3 region: CASSELRHKGYTF. In DNA form, the CDR3 reads TGCGCCAGCAGTGAGCTGAGACACAAAGGCTACACCTTC.

This clonotype was seen a few times. This chain connects TRBV7-2 to TRBJ2-1; no clear D gene. Germline loops: CDR1 SGHTA, CDR2 FQGNSA. This CDR3 comprises 15 residues. Trimming shortened V by 4 bases and J by 6 bases, and 16 bases separated the two germline ends. The CDR3 sequence: CASSSSRAYFNEQFF. The CDR3 DNA follows: TGTGCCAGCAGCTCATCTCGGGCCTATTTCAATGAGCAGTTCTTC. The variable domain in full, with the rest retrieved from reference TRBV7-2 and TRBJ2-1, is GAGVSQSPSNKVTEKGKDVELRCDPISGHTALYWYRQSLGQGLEFLIYFQGNSAPDKSGLPSDRFSAERTGGSVSTLTIQRTQQEDSAVYLCASSSSRAYFNEQFFGPGTRLTVL.

This clonotype was seen many times. The chain uses TRBV7-2 and TRBJ1-1; D is uncertain. V was shortened by 5 bases and J by 0 bases, with 7 bases between the two germline ends. The CDR3 totals 13 residues. Germline lookup yields CDR1 SGHTA and CDR2 FQGNSA. CDR3 sequence: CASSVRMNTEAFF. The CDR3 bases are TGTGCCAGCAGCGTCCGCATGAACACTGAAGCTTTCTTT.

This clonotype has a handful of counts. V usage is TRBV5-1 and J usage is TRBJ2-1; D not resolved. Germline values: CDR1 SGHRS, CDR2 YFSETQ. The V gene lost 1 base and the J gene lost 2 bases, with 7 bases spanning the gap. This CDR3 has 14 residues. Here the CDR3 DNA reads TGCGCCAGCAGCTTGCCCTCCCCCTACAATGAGCAGTTCTTC. It codes for CASSLPSPYNEQFF.

This clonotype was detected many times. The chain recombines TRBV7-9 with TRBJ2-4, with D hard to call. CDR3 length: 13 residues. With 3 bases removed from V and 7 bases from J, the gap between germline ends came to 10 bases. The germline CDR1 and CDR2 sequences are SEHNR and FQNEAQ (reference sequence). This CDR3 reads CASSLGEANIQYF. CDR3 coding DNA: TGTGCCAGCAGCTTGGGTGAGGCGAACATTCAGTACTTC.

A few counts support this clonotype. The gene calls are TRBV11-2 and TRBJ2-5; tentative D call: TRBD2 (6 bases). This CDR3 comprises 14 residues. V dropped 5 bases and J dropped 2 bases, with 12 bases sitting between them. Germline values: CDR1 SGHAT, CDR2 FQNNGV. The CDR3 spells CASSRRDLQETQYF. The CDR3 DNA sequence: TGTGCCAGCAGCCGGCGGGACTTACAAGAGACCCAGTACTTC. The whole variable domain, remainder taken from reference TRBV11-2 and TRBJ2-5, is EAGVAQSPRYKIIEKRQSVAFWCNPISGHATLYWYQQILGQGPKLLIQFQNNGVVDDSQLPKDRFSAERLKGVDSTLKIQPAKLEDSAVYLCASSRRDLQETQYFGPGTRLLVL.

V is TRBV6-1 and J is TRBJ2-7; possibly TRBD2 for D (6 bases). V was clipped by 5 bases and J by 1 base, with 12 bases between them. Germline values: CDR1 MNHNS, CDR2 SASEGT. The CDR3 has 14 amino acids. DNA for the CDR3: TGTGCCAGCAGTCAGCAGACTAGGTCCTACGAGCAGTACTTC. Protein product: CASSQQTRSYEQYF.

This clonotype turned up a few times. CDR3 nucleotide sequence: TGTGCCAGCAGCTTAGTGGGGACTAGTCATGAGCAGTTCTTC. Amino acids: CASSLVGTSHEQFF. The V and J genes are TRBV7-2 and TRBJ2-1; TRBD2 aligns across 8 bases. V shed 1 base and J 8 bases; nucleotides not matched to a gene: 4. Germline V gene sequence: CDR1 SGHTA, CDR2 FQGNSA. CDR3 length equals 14 residues.

This clonotype was observed a handful of times. The rearrangement uses TRBV20-1 and TRBJ1-5; unclear D gene. Germline CDR1 reads DFQATT; CDR2 reads SNEGSKA (reference sequence). The V end was cut by 6 bases, the J end by 7 bases, with 13 bases between. CDR3 length: 12 amino acids. The CDR3 sequence: CSASRGSQPQHF. CDR3 nucleotides: TGCAGTGCAAGCCGGGGAAGCCAGCCCCAGCATTTT.